A single sample gave rise to the 25 T cell receptor beta chains below, sequenced in a study of blood T cell repertoires in COVID-19 (TCRdb year 2020). Library method: the immunoSEQ multiplex PCR assay. The clones in this table, taken by TCRdb from immuneACCESS, are in-frame only. Not every clone is retained; where verified, under half of the shortfall comes from an unresolved V gene, and the cause of the rest is unknown. Present in this sample are roughly 54,000 clones, 85% to 90% of which were seen just once. Jointly, the top ten make up 25% to 30% of the sample. The source material was peripheral blood. Every receptor here comes from a human donor in a cohort sampled during active COVID-19.

This clone was seen a few times. The gene calls are TRBV7-2 and TRBJ2-2; TRBD2 agrees at 13 bases. CDR1 SGHTA and CDR2 FQGNSA come from the germline V gene. The J segment lost 0 bases and the V segment lost 4 bases, leaving 5 bases of the junction unmatched. The CDR3 loop spans 18 amino acids. The CDR3 loop reads CASSSGLAGAPNTGELFF. The DNA of the CDR3 is TGTGCCAGCAGCTCCGGACTAGCGGGAGCCCCGAACACCGGGGAGCTGTTTTTT.

The rearrangement uses TRBV12-3 or TRBV12-4 and TRBJ1-1; tentatively, D is TRBD1 (5 bases). Deletions cut 5 bases from V and 7 bases from J, with 8 bases between. The CDR3 length is 11 residues. The CDR3 protein is CASSGGLEAFF. The CDR3 DNA follows: TGTGCCAGCAGTGGGGGACTTGAAGCTTTCTTT.

The V call is TRBV7-9, the J call TRBJ1-6; 10 bases agree with TRBD1. CDR3 length equals 16 residues. V shed 5 bases, J shed 15 bases, and the junction held 16 bases outside the gene matches. The V gene's germline CDR1 is SEHNR and CDR2 FQNEAQ (reference sequence). The CDR3 sequence is CASSMDRDRGPRVLHF. In DNA form, the CDR3 reads TGTGCCAGCAGCATGGACCGGGACAGGGGTCCCCGAGTCCTCCACTTT.

The chain has TRBV9 and TRBJ2-3; 8 bases line up with TRBD2. In germline, CDR1 is SGDLS, CDR2 YYNGEE. J lost 3 bases, V lost 4 bases, and 4 bases had no gene match. This CDR3 is built from 14 residues. The CDR3 is CASSISGDTDTQYF. The CDR3, as DNA: TGTGCCAGCAGCATTAGCGGGGATACAGATACGCAGTATTTT.

The chain employs TRBV19 and TRBJ2-6; D may be TRBD1 (5 bases). Germline lookup yields CDR1 LNHDA and CDR2 SQIVND (reference sequence). This CDR3 has 16 amino acids. V dropped 0 bases and J dropped 2 bases, with 8 bases sitting between them. CDR3 amino acids: CASSIEGQPGANVLTF. CDR3 nucleotide sequence: TGTGCCAGTAGTATAGAGGGGCAGCCTGGGGCCAACGTCCTGACTTTC.

The chain links TRBV5-4 to TRBJ2-1; D is perhaps TRBD1 (5 bases). This CDR3 region has 13 residues. CDR1 is SGHNT and CDR2 is YYREEE in the germline V gene (reference sequence). Deletions cut 0 bases from V and 5 bases from J, with 6 bases between. The CDR3 loop reads CASSLDRNNEQFF. Written as DNA, the CDR3 is TGTGCCAGCAGCTTGGACAGGAACAATGAGCAGTTCTTC. The full variable domain, with the rest looked up from reference TRBV5-4 and TRBJ2-1, is ETGVTQSPTHLIKTRGQQVTLRCSSQSGHNTVSWYQQALGQGPQFIFQYYREEENGRGNFPPRFSGLQFPNYSSELNVNALELDDSALYLCASSLDRNNEQFFGPGTRLTVL.

This clone came up a few times. This chain connects TRBV3-1 (or the pseudogene TRBV3-2) to TRBJ2-7; a possible D gene is TRBD1 (5 bases). V was pared by 4 bases and J by 2 bases, with 9 bases between. Per the germline V gene, CDR1 is LGHDT and CDR2 is YNNKEL (reference sequence). The length of the CDR3 is 13 residues. CDR3 bases: TGTGCCAGCAGCCGGGGCGAGACCTACGAGCAGTACTTC. It specifies CASSRGETYEQYF.

The V call is TRBV20-1, the J call TRBJ2-3, with TRBD2 as a possible D gene (6 bases). Germline V lookup: CDR1 DFQATT, CDR2 SNEGSKA (reference sequence). V lost 3 bases, J lost 2 bases, and 9 bases lay in between. The CDR3 is made up of 13 amino acids. In DNA form, the CDR3 reads TGCAGTGCTAGTCGGGGGACCACAGATACGCAGTATTTT. Translated: CSASRGTTDTQYF.

Comments on this clone: Other DNA sequences from this sample encode an identical CDR3 as well. The chain recombines TRBV2 with TRBJ1-4; 9 positions agree with TRBD1. J gave up 6 bases and V 6 bases, and 20 bases lay outside the gene matches. From germline, CDR1 is SNHLY and CDR2 FYNNEI. There are 19 residues in the CDR3. The CDR3 sequence is CASSLYLTGGGSSDEKLFF. For the CDR3, the DNA is TGTGCCAGCAGCCTTTACTTGACAGGGGGTGGCAGTTCTGATGAAAAACTGTTTTTT.

This clone was observed once. This specimen includes other DNA sequences encoding the same CDR3. The V and J genes are TRBV5-1 and TRBJ1-1; the D gene is possibly TRBD1 (6 bases). The germline CDR1 and CDR2 sequences are SGHRS and YFSETQ. Trimming removed 0 bases at V and 1 base at J, with 7 bases between. The CDR3 consists of 14 residues. The CDR3 is CASSLGTANTEAFF. For the CDR3, the DNA is TGCGCCAGCAGCTTGGGGACAGCGAACACTGAAGCTTTCTTT.

The rearrangement links TRBV2 to TRBJ1-1, with 9 bases lining up with TRBD1. Per germline, CDR1 SNHLY and CDR2 FYNNEI. The length of the CDR3 is 13 residues. The trim removed 7 bases at V and 4 bases at J, leaving 4 bases unmatched. DNA of the CDR3: TGTGCCAGCAATCGGGACAGGGTCACTGAAGCTTTCTTT. This encodes CASNRDRVTEAFF.

This clone appeared a single time. This chain links TRBV7-9 with TRBJ2-2; D is possibly TRBD1 (6 bases). The germline gives CDR1 SEHNR, CDR2 FQNEAQ (reference sequence). This CDR3 comprises 15 residues. Trimming removed 5 bases from V and 4 bases from J, with 14 bases in between. The CDR3 DNA sequence: TGTGCCAGCAGCCCTAGGACAGTTCGCACCGGGGAGCTGTTTTTT. This gives the protein CASSPRTVRTGELFF.

This chain connects TRBV20-1 to TRBJ1-2; tentative D call: TRBD1 (5 bases). Germline CDR1 reads DFQATT; CDR2 reads SNEGSKA (reference sequence). The CDR3 has 11 amino acids. Trimming removed 4 bases at V and 8 bases at J, with 11 bases between. CDR3 residues: CSATTVVGYTF. In nucleotides, the CDR3 is TGCAGTGCTACGACAGTAGTAGGCTACACCTTC.

The chain recombines TRBV6-5 with TRBJ2-5, with D unclear. The CDR3 covers 13 residues. V lost 8 bases, J lost 0 bases, and 10 bases lay in between. Germline V gene lookup returns CDR1 MNHEY and CDR2 SVGAGI. Here the CDR3 reads CASANSYQETQYF. The CDR3, as DNA: TGTGCCAGCGCTAACTCTTACCAAGAGACCCAGTACTTC.

V usage is TRBV19 and J usage is TRBJ1-6, with D possibly TRBD1 on 5 matching bases. V was shortened by 6 bases and J by 7 bases, with 13 bases between the two germline ends. The CDR3 is 14 amino acids. Per the germline V gene, CDR1 is LNHDA and CDR2 is SQIVND (reference sequence). The DNA for the CDR3 is TGTGCCAGTAGCCCCGGAAGGGGAAATTCACCCCTCCACTTT. Translating gives CASSPGRGNSPLHF.

The chain joins TRBV5-6 to TRBJ2-7, with D possibly being TRBD2 (6 bases). The CDR3 contains 14 residues. V dropped 3 bases and J dropped 5 bases, with 15 bases sitting between them. Per the germline V gene, CDR1 is SGHDT and CDR2 is YYEEEE. CDR3 DNA: TGTGCCAGCAGCTGGGGGGACGCCGGGCACGAGCAGTACTTC. This encodes CASSWGDAGHEQYF.

As regards this clone: One end of the junction fails to match germline, which may point to a read error. The chain uses TRBV5-1 and TRBJ2-3, with D hard to call. This CDR3 has 15 amino acids. From germline, CDR1 is SGHRS and CDR2 YFSETQ. The CDR3: CASSLGASSIDTQYF. Here the CDR3 DNA reads TGCGCCAGCAGCTTGGGAGCTAGTAGCATAGATACGCAGTATTTT.

The chain is built from TRBV12-5 and TRBJ2-2, with unresolved D. Trimming pared 1 base from V and 6 bases from J, leaving 21 bases between. The CDR3 has 18 residues. Germline V gives CDR1 LGHNT, CDR2 FRNRAP. The CDR3: CASGLGKCLYWLAGELFF. DNA for the CDR3: TGTGCTAGTGGTTTGGGTAAGTGTCTGTACTGGTTGGCCGGGGAGCTGTTTTTT. The full variable domain, completed using reference TRBV12-5 and TRBJ2-2, is DARVTQTPRHKVTEMGQEVTMRCQPILGHNTVFWYRQTMMQGLELLAYFRNRAPLDDSGMPKDRFSAEMPDATLATLKIQPSEPRDSAVYFCASGLGKCLYWLAGELFFGEGSRLTVL.

This clone was seen only once. The rearrangement links TRBV2 to TRBJ1-2; TRBD1 might be the D (5 bases). Trimming removed 3 bases at V and 7 bases at J, with 15 bases between. CDR3 size: 14 residues. Germline assignment: CDR1 SNHLY and CDR2 FYNNEI. The CDR3 region is CASSEAGKTGGYTF. The CDR3 nucleotides read TGTGCCAGCAGTGAGGCAGGGAAAACGGGTGGCTACACCTTC.

The sample holds a few counts of this clone. The CDR3 sequence is CASSLQGDVRYEQYF. The CDR3 DNA reads as TGCGCCAGCAGCTTACAAGGGGATGTCCGCTACGAGCAGTACTTC. The chain carries TRBV5-1 and TRBJ2-7; D perhaps matches TRBD1 (5 bases). The CDR3 has 15 residues. Deletions cut 2 bases from V and 3 bases from J, with 15 bases between. CDR1 is SGHRS, CDR2 YFSETQ, per germline.

The chain carries TRBV12-3 or TRBV12-4 and TRBJ1-2; 9 bases align to TRBD1. V was pared by 6 bases and J by 8 bases, with 7 bases of the junction left unmatched. The CDR3 contains 13 residues. CDR3 protein: CASSPGQGSGYTF. Here the CDR3 DNA reads TGTGCCAGCAGCCCGGGACAGGGCTCGGGCTACACCTTC.

The rearrangement uses TRBV28 and TRBJ1-2; 8 bases fit TRBD1. Losses at the gene ends were 3 bases for V and 4 bases for J; bases not matched to a gene: 4. Per the germline V gene, CDR1 is MDHEN and CDR2 is SYDVKM. The CDR3 length is 14 residues. The CDR3 DNA reads TGTGCCAGCAGTTTGGGGACAGGAGTCTATGGCTACACCTTC. This sequence encodes CASSLGTGVYGYTF.

CDR3 region: CASSPPGGGVFYSGNTIYF. The CDR3 bases are TGTGCCAGCTCACCACCGGGTGGGGGCGTCTTCTACTCTGGAAACACCATATATTTT. This chain connects TRBV18 to TRBJ1-3, with D tentatively TRBD1 (6 bases). The V end was cut by 0 bases, the J end by 0 bases, with 18 bases between. This CDR3 has 19 amino acids. The germline CDR1 and CDR2 sequences are KGHSH and LQKENI. The whole variable domain, remainder taken from reference TRBV18 and TRBJ1-3, is NAGVMQNPRHLVRRRGQEARLRCSPMKGHSHVYWYRQLPEEGLKFMVYLQKENIIDESGMPKERFSAEFPKEGPSILRIQQVVRGDSAAYFCASSPPGGGVFYSGNTIYFGEGSWLTVV.

The V and J genes are TRBV2 and TRBJ2-7; 7 bases map to TRBD2. Germline CDR1 is SNHLY and CDR2 is FYNNEI. Unmatched junction bases numbered 16, after V lost 4 bases and J lost 10 bases. CDR3 length: 15 residues. The CDR3 reads CASSGEGRAGLDQYF. CDR3 nucleotide sequence: TGTGCCAGCAGTGGAGAGGGGAGGGCCGGTCTGGATCAGTACTTC.

The chain uses TRBV14 and TRBJ2-3, with no clear D. The germline CDR1 and CDR2 sequences are SGHDN and FVKESK. The germline V and J ends were trimmed by 0 bases and 1 base, with 14 bases remaining between them. The CDR3 is 17 residues long. Here the CDR3 reads CASSQDSAGSGTDTQYF. The CDR3 DNA is TGTGCCAGCAGCCAAGATTCGGCAGGTTCAGGCACAGATACGCAGTATTTT.